The 2 T cell receptor beta chains below all came from one sample that was sequenced in a study of OX40 agonist ivuxolimab in advanced cancers. Profiling relied on immunoSEQ multiplex PCR, and the TCRdb table lists in-frame clones only, not all of them. The sample holds around 76,000 clones, about 85% seen once. This material consisted of CD4+ or CD8+ T cells sorted from blood, taken in a trial of the OX40 agonist ivuxolimab. These TCRs come from an adult with an advanced solid tumor such as melanoma, head and neck, liver or kidney cancer.

This clone was detected once. The chain recombines TRBV7-2 with TRBJ1-3; the D gene is possibly TRBD1 (6 bases). Germline CDR1 SGHTA, CDR2 FQGNSA. This CDR3 comprises 13 residues. Trimming took 6 bases from V and 9 from J, leaving 15 bases between them. The CDR3 here is CASSSGQQGTIYF. CDR3 coding DNA: TGTGCCAGCAGTTCAGGACAGCAAGGCACCATATATTTT.

This chain connects TRBV10-1 to TRBJ1-1; D unresolved. The CDR3 has 13 amino acids. The V gene's germline CDR1 is WNHNN and CDR2 SYGVQD (reference sequence). The V and J ends lost 4 bases and 3 bases respectively, with 9 bases between them. The DNA for the CDR3 is TGCGCCAGCAGTGTGGCACAGTACACTGAAGCTTTCTTT. Amino acids: CASSVAQYTEAFF.